The 20 T cell receptor beta chains below were found in one sample sequenced in a study of patients and donors after allogeneic stem cell transplantation. TCRdb re-derived calls from the RT-PCR reads in MiXCR, one entry per CDR3 protein. The sample has 95,000 to 120,000 distinct CDR3 sequences, approximately 35% seen once; the top ten hold around 27%. Sequenced material: blood, either unsorted or a sorted T cell fraction (not recorded which). Source of these receptors: a human donor who was either an allogeneic HSCT recipient or a stem cell or donor lymphocyte infusion donor (not recorded which). It is not recorded whose cells these are; they may come from a transplant donor.

This clonotype was observed once. The V and J genes are TRBV28 and TRBJ2-1, with a tentative D call TRBD2 (7 bases). There are 16 residues in the CDR3. The germline V and J ends were trimmed by 6 bases and 6 bases, with 21 bases remaining between them. The germline gives CDR1 MDHEN, CDR2 SYDVKM. CDR3 in DNA: TGTGCCAGCAGCCTTTCTGGGAGGGGGAAGGTCAATGAGCAGTTCTTC. Its translation is CASSLSGRGKVNEQFF.

The J gene is TRBJ2-3, the V gene TRBV29-1, with a weak D call TRBD2 (6 bases). Germline assignment: CDR1 SQVTM and CDR2 ANQGSEA. The CDR3 contains 13 residues. V shed 7 bases and J shed 1 base, with 12 bases lying between them. The CDR3 DNA sequence: TGCAGCGCCCAGGGAGGAGGCACAGATACGCAGTATTTT. This translates into CSAQGGGTDTQYF.

V is TRBV20-1 and J is TRBJ1-5; D not certain. CDR3 length: 13 residues. V lost 2 bases, J lost 5 bases, and 10 bases lay in between. Germline loops: CDR1 DFQATT, CDR2 SNEGSKA (reference sequence). As DNA, the CDR3 is TGCAGTGCTAGACGGGTTCACGATCAGCCCCAGCATTTT. Translated, it gives CSARRVHDQPQHF.

This chain links TRBV30 with TRBJ1-1; D is undetermined. V lost 0 bases to trimming and J lost 3 bases, with 8 bases between them. Looked up from germline, CDR1 is GTSNPN and CDR2 is SVGIG (reference sequence). The CDR3 runs to 13 residues. The CDR3 reads CAWSVLSDTEAFF. The CDR3 nucleotides read TGTGCCTGGAGTGTACTCTCGGACACTGAAGCTTTCTTT.

This clonotype was picked up a small number of times. J is TRBJ1-5 and V is TRBV12-3 or TRBV12-4, with D uncertain. V shed 7 bases and J shed 4 bases, with 17 bases lying between them. The CDR3 runs to 15 residues. The CDR3 region has the DNA TGTGCCAGCACGAAGGAGGTGGGTACAAATCAGCCCCAGCATTTT. Residues: CASTKEVGTNQPQHF.

This clonotype came up a few times. V and J are TRBV6-6 and TRBJ2-1; 8 nucleotides line up with TRBD2. Looked up from germline, CDR1 is MNHNY and CDR2 is SVGAGI (reference sequence). There are 16 residues in the CDR3. V lost 5 bases to trimming and J lost 3 bases; unmatched junction nucleotides: 9. CDR3 coding DNA: TGTGCCAGCAGTACCCTTTTAGCGGGAAACTACAATGAGCAGTTCTTC. This encodes CASSTLLAGNYNEQFF.

In its sample, this clonotype was seen a few times. The chain has TRBV27 and TRBJ1-5; the D is unclear. Germline assignment: CDR1 MNHEY and CDR2 SMNVEV (reference sequence). V shed 4 bases and J shed 5 bases, with 12 bases lying between them. The length of the CDR3 is 14 residues. The CDR3 is CASSSKEGDQPQHF. CDR3 DNA: TGTGCCAGCAGTTCCAAGGAGGGAGATCAGCCCCAGCATTTT.

This clonotype was detected a few times. V is TRBV7-2 and J is TRBJ1-1; TRBD1 might be the D (6 bases). This CDR3 is 12 amino acids long. The V end was cut by 2 bases, the J end by 9 bases, with 10 bases between. CDR1 SGHTA and CDR2 FQGNSA come from the germline V gene. CDR3 in DNA: TGTGCCAGCAGCTTAACAGGGCTGCAAGCTTTCTTT. Its protein is CASSLTGLQAFF. Looking up the rest from reference TRBV7-2 and TRBJ1-1 gives the full variable domain: GAGVSQSPSNKVTEKGKDVELRCDPISGHTALYWYRQSLGQGLEFLIYFQGNSAPDKSGLPSDRFSAERTGGSVSTLTIQRTQQEDSAVYLCASSLTGLQAFFGQGTRLTVV.

This chain links TRBV11-2 with TRBJ2-1; 9 bases match TRBD2. Germline V gene lookup returns CDR1 SGHAT and CDR2 FQNNGV. After removal of 5 bases from V and 4 bases from J, the junction contained 6 bases not matched to a gene. This CDR3 comprises 15 residues. CDR3 sequence reads: CASSPQTSGYNEQFF. DNA of the CDR3: TGTGCCAGCAGCCCCCAGACTAGCGGATACAATGAGCAGTTCTTC.

This clonotype was counted many times. J is TRBJ2-7 and V is TRBV6-6; D possibly matches TRBD1 or TRBD2 (5 bases each). The CDR3 runs to 12 residues. Germline CDR1 is MNHNY and CDR2 is SVGAGI (reference sequence). V lost 6 bases to trimming and J lost 6 bases, with 12 bases between them. The CDR3 DNA sequence: TGTGCCAGCAGCCAAAAGGGGAGCGAGCAGTACTTC. It codes for CASSQKGSEQYF.

Regarding this clonotype: Here the CDR3 omits its conserved ending phenylalanine or tryptophan, so a read error is the likely source. The chain uses TRBV4-3 and TRBJ2-3, with a possible D match to TRBD2 (6 bases). Germline V gene sequence: CDR1 LGHNA, CDR2 YSLEER. The CDR3 has 12 amino acids. Trimming stripped 1 base from V and 9 bases from J, with 8 bases between. In DNA, the CDR3 is TGCGCCAGCAGCCAAGTGGCGGGAACGCAGTATTCT. It specifies CASSQVAGTQYS.

The V gene is TRBV6-5, the J gene TRBJ2-3; D remains unclear. Trimming cost V 6 bases and J 11 bases, with 12 bases left between them. CDR1 MNHEY and CDR2 SVGAGI come from the germline V gene. CDR3 length: 11 residues. CDR3 loop: CASRASRRQYF. CDR3 nucleotide sequence: TGTGCCAGCAGAGCTTCCAGAAGGCAGTATTTT.

This clonotype was seen more than once but under ten times. V is TRBV12-3 or TRBV12-4 and J is TRBJ1-5; D is undetermined. Trimming shortened V by 4 bases and J by 4 bases, and 8 bases separated the two germline ends. The CDR3 is 13 residues long. Written as DNA, the CDR3 is TGTGCCAGCAGTTCCTCCGCAAATCAGCCCCAGCATTTT. Its translation is CASSSSANQPQHF.

The sample holds a few counts of this clonotype. This sequence joins TRBV5-1 and TRBJ1-1; D not certain. Germline V lookup: CDR1 SGHRS, CDR2 YFSETQ. The V end lost 4 bases, the J end lost 5 bases, and 21 bases lay between the germline ends. The CDR3 consists of 16 residues. CDR3 in amino acids: CASSLRTDWFETEAFF. The DNA of the CDR3 is TGCGCCAGCAGCCTAAGAACGGACTGGTTCGAGACTGAAGCTTTCTTT.

The chain links TRBV29-1 to TRBJ1-2; 8 positions agree with TRBD1. Germline V gene sequence: CDR1 SQVTM, CDR2 ANQGSEA. The CDR3 runs 14 residues. V lost 0 bases, J lost 7 bases, and 7 bases stayed unmatched. As DNA, the CDR3 is TGCAGCGTTGAAGAGGTCAGGGGGCCGCGTGGCTACACCTTC. Residues: CSVEEVRGPRGYTF.

This clonotype was counted between two and nine times. The rearrangement joins TRBV6-6 to TRBJ1-5, with 8 nucleotides matching TRBD1. Trimming took 6 bases from V and 6 from J; bases not matched to a gene: 4. This CDR3 has 13 residues. Germline values: CDR1 MNHNY, CDR2 SVGAGI (reference sequence). In nucleotides, the CDR3 is TGTGCCAGCAGGGACAGGGAGGGTCAGCCCCAGCATTTT. It codes for CASRDREGQPQHF.

The chain recombines TRBV5-1 with TRBJ1-6, with 9 bases fitting TRBD1. The CDR3 is 17 residues long. Per germline, CDR1 SGHRS and CDR2 YFSETQ. V lost 7 bases to trimming and J lost 3 bases; unmatched junction nucleotides: 11. CDR3 protein: CASATGQGLYYNSPLHF. The CDR3 DNA reads TGCGCCAGCGCCACCGGACAGGGGTTGTACTATAATTCACCCCTCCACTTT. The full variable domain, in which reference TRBV5-1 and TRBJ1-6 provide the parts outside the CDR3, is KAGVTQTPRYLIKTRGQQVTLSCSPISGHRSVSWYQQTPGQGLQFLFEYFSETQRNKGNFPGRFSGRQFSNSRSEMNVSTLELGDSALYLCASATGQGLYYNSPLHFGNGTRLTVT.

This chain links TRBV6-5 with TRBJ2-7; the match to TRBD2 covers 9 bases. The CDR3 contains 13 residues. V shed 4 bases and J 6 bases; nucleotides not matched to a gene: 4. CDR1 is MNHEY, CDR2 SVGAGI, per germline. The CDR3 sequence: CASSSREGREQYF. The CDR3 coding sequence is TGTGCCAGCAGTTCGCGGGAGGGCCGCGAGCAGTACTTC.

The chain joins TRBV4-3 to TRBJ1-1; D is perhaps TRBD1 (5 bases). There are 13 residues in the CDR3. Trimming removed 0 bases at V and 11 bases at J, with 13 bases between. Germline V lookup: CDR1 LGHNA, CDR2 YSLEER. DNA of the CDR3: TGCGCCAGCAGCCAAGATCAAGGGGCTACGGCTTTCTTT. Amino acid sequence: CASSQDQGATAFF.

V is TRBV12-3 or TRBV12-4 and J is TRBJ1-5; D is perhaps TRBD1 (6 bases). V was pared by 5 bases and J by 0 bases, with 17 bases between. The CDR3 consists of 17 residues. The CDR3 loop reads CASSIYRASHSNQPQHF. The DNA for the CDR3 is TGTGCCAGCAGTATCTACAGGGCCTCACATAGCAATCAGCCCCAGCATTTT.